The clone carrying this TCR beta chain was counted a few times. Beta-chain TCR CDR3 regions were amplified from RNA transcripts. First-round RT-PCR used HTBI primers; second-round multiplex PCR followed. TCRdb reprocessed the multiplex PCR reads via MiXCR and lists one record per CDR3 protein. The sample contains 300,000 to 450,000 distinct CDR3 sequences, about a sixth of which appear only once. This CDR3 has 15 amino acids. Per germline, CDR1 SGHRS and CDR2 YFSETQ. Trimming removed 0 bases from V and 2 bases from J; junction bases left unmatched: 5. The data originate from a study of Graves' ophthalmopathy and Graves' hyperthyroidism.

V gene TRBV5-1 combines with J gene TRBJ2-7; 7 nucleotides agree with TRBD2. The source material was peripheral blood. The TCR sequence derives from an adult woman with stable Graves' hyperthyroidism. Written as DNA, the CDR3 is TGCGCCAGCAGCTTGGCCGCGGGGGAGCCCTACGAGCAGTACTTC. Translated: CASSLAAGEPYEQYF.